The 9 T cell receptor beta chains presented below share a single source sample, sequenced in a study of blood T cell repertoires in COVID-19. Repertoires were generated with immunoSEQ multiplex PCR, while TCRdb's copy carries only in-frame clones and drops some. The table shows approximately 100,000 clones, with over 70% occurring only once. The sample taken for sequencing was peripheral blood. Receptors were obtained from a man in his fifties with acute or convalescent COVID-19.

The chain uses TRBV28 and TRBJ1-1; 8 bases are a match to TRBD1. CDR3 length: 14 residues. Germline loops: CDR1 MDHEN, CDR2 SYDVKM. V was pared by 6 bases and J by 1 base, with 4 bases of the junction left unmatched. CDR3 sequence (DNA): TGTGCCAGCAGACGGACAGGGTGGAACACTGAAGCTTTCTTT. It codes for CASRRTGWNTEAFF.

The chain carries TRBV29-1 and TRBJ2-3; possible D gene TRBD2, 5 bases. The CDR3 runs to 15 residues. Germline V gene lookup returns CDR1 SQVTM and CDR2 ANQGSEA. The germline V and J ends were trimmed by 4 bases and 1 base, with 15 bases remaining between them. CDR3 in DNA: TGCAGCGTTGTATCCGGGATGGGAGGCACAGATACGCAGTATTTT. Protein: CSVVSGMGGTDTQYF.

The chain recombines TRBV5-1 with TRBJ2-3; no definite D call. CDR3 length equals 14 residues. From germline, CDR1 is SGHRS and CDR2 YFSETQ. Between the trimmed V and J ends, which lost 4 bases and 0 bases, there was a span of 9 bases. The CDR3: CASSTDSSTDTQYF. The CDR3 region has the DNA TGCGCCAGCAGCACTGATAGTAGCACAGATACGCAGTATTTT.

V is TRBV5-4 and J is TRBJ2-1; 9 bases align to TRBD2. V shed 0 bases, J shed 9 bases, and the junction held 7 bases outside the gene matches. CDR1 is SGHNT, CDR2 YYREEE, per germline (reference sequence). The CDR3 is 15 amino acids. The CDR3 DNA sequence: TGTGCCAGCAGCTTGGGGTCTAGCGGGACTCCTGAGCAGTTCTTC. It codes for CASSLGSSGTPEQFF.

V gene TRBV24-1 combines with J gene TRBJ2-1; 9 bases map to TRBD2. The CDR3 has 17 amino acids. V was clipped by 0 bases and J by 8 bases; unmatched bases: 10. Germline V CDR1 and CDR2: KGHDR, SFDVKD. The CDR3 sequence: CATSDLPRVAGDDEQFF. CDR3 DNA: TGTGCCACCAGTGATTTGCCCCGGGTAGCGGGAGACGATGAGCAGTTCTTC.

This sequence joins TRBV3-1 (or the pseudogene TRBV3-2) and TRBJ2-7, with TRBD2 matching over 8 bases. There are 15 residues in the CDR3. Germline trimming cut 4 bases from V and 1 base from J; bases unmatched to any gene: 6. Germline lookup yields CDR1 LGHDT and CDR2 YNNKEL (reference sequence). CDR3 sequence (DNA): TGTGCCAGCAGCCGAGGGACTAGTGAGTCCTACGAGCAGTACTTC. It codes for CASSRGTSESYEQYF.

The chain recombines TRBV5-4 with TRBJ1-2; no firm D call. CDR3 size: 13 residues. V was trimmed by 4 bases and J by 2 bases, leaving 9 bases between them. The V gene's germline CDR1 is SGHNT and CDR2 YYREEE (reference sequence). The CDR3 sequence is CASSQTENYGYTF. The DNA of the CDR3 is TGTGCCAGCAGCCAAACCGAGAACTATGGCTACACCTTC.

The chain uses TRBV4-1 and TRBJ1-5; no clear D gene. This CDR3 is 15 amino acids long. Germline values: CDR1 MGHRA, CDR2 YSYEKL. Trimming took off 0 bases at V and 7 bases at J, with 13 bases between the two ends. The CDR3: CASSQDVRREQPQHF. In DNA, the CDR3 is TGCGCCAGCAGCCAAGATGTAAGGCGGGAGCAGCCCCAGCATTTT.

The chain uses TRBV28 and TRBJ2-1, with D tentatively TRBD2 (6 bases). Trimming left V 6 bases short and J 14 bases short, with 23 bases between. Germline loops: CDR1 MDHEN, CDR2 SYDVKM. The CDR3 spans 14 residues. CDR3 sequence (DNA): TGTGCCAGCAGGAGCCGCGGGACCGCACGGGTGGAGTTCTTC. The encoded protein is CASRSRGTARVEFF.